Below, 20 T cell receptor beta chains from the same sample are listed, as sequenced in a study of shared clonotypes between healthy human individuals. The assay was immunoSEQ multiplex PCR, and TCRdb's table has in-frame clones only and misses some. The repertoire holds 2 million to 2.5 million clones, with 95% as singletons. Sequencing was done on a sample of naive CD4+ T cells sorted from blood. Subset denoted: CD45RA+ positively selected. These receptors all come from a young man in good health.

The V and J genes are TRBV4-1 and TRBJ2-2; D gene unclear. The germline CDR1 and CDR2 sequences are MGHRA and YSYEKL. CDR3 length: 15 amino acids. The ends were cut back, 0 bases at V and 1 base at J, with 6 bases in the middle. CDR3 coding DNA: TGCGCCAGCAGCCAAGAGCGTTTGAACACCGGGGAGCTGTTTTTT. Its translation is CASSQERLNTGELFF.

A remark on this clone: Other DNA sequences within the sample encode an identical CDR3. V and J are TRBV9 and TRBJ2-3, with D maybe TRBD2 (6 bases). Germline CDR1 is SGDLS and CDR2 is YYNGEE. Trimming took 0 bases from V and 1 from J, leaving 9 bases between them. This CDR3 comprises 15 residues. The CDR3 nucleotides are TGTGCCAGCAGCGTAGATGGCGGGGGCACAGATACGCAGTATTTT. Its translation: CASSVDGGGTDTQYF.

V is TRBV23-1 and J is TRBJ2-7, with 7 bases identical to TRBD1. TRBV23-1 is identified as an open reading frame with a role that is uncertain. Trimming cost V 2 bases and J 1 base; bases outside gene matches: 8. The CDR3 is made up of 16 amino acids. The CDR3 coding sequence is TGCGCCAGCAGTCAAGGCAGGGGGTGCGGGTCCTACGAGCAGTACTTC. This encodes CASSQGRGCGSYEQYF.

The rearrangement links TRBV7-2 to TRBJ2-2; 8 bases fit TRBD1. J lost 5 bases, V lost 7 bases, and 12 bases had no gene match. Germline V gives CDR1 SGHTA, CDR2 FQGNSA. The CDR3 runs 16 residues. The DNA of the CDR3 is TGTGCCAGCAAAAGCATTAGGACAGGGAGGACCGGGGAGCTGTTTTTT. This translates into CASKSIRTGRTGELFF. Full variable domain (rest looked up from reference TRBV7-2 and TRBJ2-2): GAGVSQSPSNKVTEKGKDVELRCDPISGHTALYWYRQSLGQGLEFLIYFQGNSAPDKSGLPSDRFSAERTGGSVSTLTIQRTQQEDSAVYLCASKSIRTGRTGELFFGEGSRLTVL.

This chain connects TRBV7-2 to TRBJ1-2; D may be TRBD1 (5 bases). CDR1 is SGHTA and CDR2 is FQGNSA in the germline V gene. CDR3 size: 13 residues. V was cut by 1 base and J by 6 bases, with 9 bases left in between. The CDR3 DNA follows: TGTGCCAGCAGCTTAGGAGGGGACCATGGCTACACCTTC. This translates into CASSLGGDHGYTF.

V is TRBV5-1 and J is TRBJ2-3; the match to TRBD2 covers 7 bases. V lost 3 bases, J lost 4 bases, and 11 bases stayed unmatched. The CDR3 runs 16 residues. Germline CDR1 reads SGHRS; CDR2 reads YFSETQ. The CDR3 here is CASSWGGGRGPDTQYF. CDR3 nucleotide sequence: TGCGCCAGCAGCTGGGGAGGCGGGAGAGGCCCAGATACGCAGTATTTT.

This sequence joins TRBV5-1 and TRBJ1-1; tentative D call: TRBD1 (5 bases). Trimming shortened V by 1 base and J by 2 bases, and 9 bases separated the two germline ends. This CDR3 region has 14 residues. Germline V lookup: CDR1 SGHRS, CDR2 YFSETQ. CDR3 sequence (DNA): TGCGCCAGCAGCTTGTACCAGGGAAACACTGAAGCTTTCTTT. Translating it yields CASSLYQGNTEAFF.

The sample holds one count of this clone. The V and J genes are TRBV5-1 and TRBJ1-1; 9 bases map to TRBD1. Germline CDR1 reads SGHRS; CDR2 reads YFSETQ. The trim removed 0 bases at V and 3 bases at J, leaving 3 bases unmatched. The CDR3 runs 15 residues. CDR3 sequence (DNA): TGCGCCAGCAGCTTGGGGGGACAGGGCTACACTGAAGCTTTCTTT. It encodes CASSLGGQGYTEAFF.

The DNA for the CDR3 is TGCGCCAGCAGCTTGGTCGGGGGGTTAGGGAACGAGCAGTACTTC. Protein sequence: CASSLVGGLGNEQYF. This sequence joins TRBV5-1 and TRBJ2-7; the match to TRBD2 covers 7 bases. The germline gives CDR1 SGHRS, CDR2 YFSETQ. The CDR3 is 15 residues long. V dropped 0 bases and J dropped 5; count of bases not matched to a gene: 8.

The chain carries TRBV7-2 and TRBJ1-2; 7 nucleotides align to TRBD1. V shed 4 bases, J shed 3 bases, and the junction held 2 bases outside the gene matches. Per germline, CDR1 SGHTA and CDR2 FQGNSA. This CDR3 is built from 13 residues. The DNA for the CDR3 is TGTGCCAGCAGCTATGACAGGGACTATGGCTACACCTTC. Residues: CASSYDRDYGYTF.

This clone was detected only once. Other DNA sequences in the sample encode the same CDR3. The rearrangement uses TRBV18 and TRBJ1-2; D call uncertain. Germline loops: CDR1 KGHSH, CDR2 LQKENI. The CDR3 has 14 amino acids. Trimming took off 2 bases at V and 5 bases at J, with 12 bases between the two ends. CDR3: CASSPGQEFYGYTF. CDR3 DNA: TGTGCCAGCTCACCAGGGCAGGAGTTTTATGGCTACACCTTC.

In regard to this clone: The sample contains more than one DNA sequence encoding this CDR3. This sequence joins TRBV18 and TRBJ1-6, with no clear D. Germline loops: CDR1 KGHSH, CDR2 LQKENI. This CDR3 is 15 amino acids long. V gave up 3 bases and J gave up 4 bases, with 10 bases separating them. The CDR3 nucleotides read TGTGCCAGCTCACCGGGCCAAATATATAATTCACCCCTCCACTTT. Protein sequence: CASSPGQIYNSPLHF.

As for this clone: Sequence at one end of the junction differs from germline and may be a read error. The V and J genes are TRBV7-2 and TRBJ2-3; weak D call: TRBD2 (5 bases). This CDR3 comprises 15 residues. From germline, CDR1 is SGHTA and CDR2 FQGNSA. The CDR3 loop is CASSSERSSIDTQYF. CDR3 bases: TGTGCCAGCAGCTCGGAGCGGTCGAGCATAGATACGCAGTATTTT.

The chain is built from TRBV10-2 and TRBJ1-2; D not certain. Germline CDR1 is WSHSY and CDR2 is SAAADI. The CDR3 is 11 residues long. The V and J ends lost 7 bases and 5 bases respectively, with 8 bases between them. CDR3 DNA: TGCGCCAGCACCCCGGGTTATGGCTACACCTTC. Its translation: CASTPGYGYTF.

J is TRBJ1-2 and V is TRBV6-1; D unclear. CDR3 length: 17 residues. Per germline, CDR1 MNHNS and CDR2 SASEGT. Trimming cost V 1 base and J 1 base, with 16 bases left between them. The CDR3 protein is CASSEGRHNLVNYGYTF. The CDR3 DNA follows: TGTGCCAGCAGTGAAGGGAGACACAACCTAGTTAACTATGGCTACACCTTC.

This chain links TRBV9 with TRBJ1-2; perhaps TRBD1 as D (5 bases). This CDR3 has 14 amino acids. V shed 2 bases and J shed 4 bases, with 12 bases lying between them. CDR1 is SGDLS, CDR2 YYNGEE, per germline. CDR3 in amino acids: CASSVRQNFYGYTF. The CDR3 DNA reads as TGTGCCAGCAGCGTGCGACAGAACTTCTATGGCTACACCTTC.

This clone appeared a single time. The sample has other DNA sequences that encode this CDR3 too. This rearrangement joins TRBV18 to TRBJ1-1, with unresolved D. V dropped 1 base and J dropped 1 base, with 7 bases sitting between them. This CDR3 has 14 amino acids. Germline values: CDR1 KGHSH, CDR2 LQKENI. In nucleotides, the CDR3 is TGTGCCAGCTCACCACTTGTCGGGAACACTGAAGCTTTCTTT. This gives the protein CASSPLVGNTEAFF.

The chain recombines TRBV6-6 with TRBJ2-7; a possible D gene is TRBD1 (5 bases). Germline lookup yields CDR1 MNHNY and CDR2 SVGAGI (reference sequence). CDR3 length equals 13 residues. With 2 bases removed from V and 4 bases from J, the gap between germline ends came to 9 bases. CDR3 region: CASSYLGPYEQYF. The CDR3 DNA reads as TGTGCCAGCAGTTACCTGGGGCCGTACGAGCAGTACTTC.

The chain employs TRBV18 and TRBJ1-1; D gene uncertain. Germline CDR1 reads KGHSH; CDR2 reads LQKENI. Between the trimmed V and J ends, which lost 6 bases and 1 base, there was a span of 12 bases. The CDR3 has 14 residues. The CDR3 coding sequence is TGTGCCAGCTCTCAAATGACGGAGAACACTGAAGCTTTCTTT. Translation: CASSQMTENTEAFF.

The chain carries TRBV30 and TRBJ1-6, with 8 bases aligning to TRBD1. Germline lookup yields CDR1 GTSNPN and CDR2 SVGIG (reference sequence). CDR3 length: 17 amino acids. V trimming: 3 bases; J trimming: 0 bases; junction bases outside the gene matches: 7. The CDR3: CAWREDRVFSYNSPLHF. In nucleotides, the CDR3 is TGTGCCTGGAGAGAGGACAGGGTCTTCTCCTATAATTCACCCCTCCACTTT.